This is a list of T cell receptor beta chains from one sample in a study of T-cell memory formation after mild COVID-19. Each CDR3 protein gets one entry after TCRdb re-called the 5' RACE reads with MiXCR. The sample includes 13,000 to 15,000 distinct CDR3 sequences, under 25% seen only once; the top ten take roughly 50%. Material for sequencing was PBMCs or a T cell subset sorted from them (not recorded which). These receptor sequences come from an adult woman who had mild COVID-19 (a few samples of this study predate the infection). Cell type and time point are not known. Both conserved end residues are part of each CDR3. Fields, in order: J gene, D gene, clone size, V gene, CDR3 DNA, CDR3 protein. A D gene is named only where the DNA matches it firmly. Only part of the rows carry a size: once, few, many, or a class if the clone is expanded.

J: TRBJ2-7
D: TRBD1
size: many
V: TRBV4-1
DNA: TGCGTCAGCAGCCCCCGACAGGGGGCCGACGAGCAGTACTTC
CDR3: CVSSPRQGADEQYF

J: TRBJ1-1
D: .
size: many
V: TRBV24-1
DNA: TGTGCCACAGAAGACCAGGGGTCGATGCGGGCTTTCTTT
CDR3: CATEDQGSMRAFF

J: TRBJ1-1
D: .
size: .
V: TRBV7-2
DNA: TGTGCCAGCAGCCCTGTACATACTCCTAGTGAAGCTTTCTTT
CDR3: CASSPVHTPSEAFF

J: TRBJ2-7
D: .
size: many
V: TRBV10-3
DNA: TGTGCCATCAGTGAATCGGGACTCACCACCTACGAGCAGTACTTC
CDR3: CAISESGLTTYEQYF

J: TRBJ2-3
D: TRBD2
size: many
V: TRBV7-2
DNA: TGTGCCAGCAGCTCCTCGGGCGGGGGACTAGCGACAGATACGCAGTATTTT
CDR3: CASSSSGGGLATDTQYF

J: TRBJ2-1
D: TRBD2
size: many
V: TRBV6-5
DNA: TGTGCCAGCGGGCGGACTAGCTGGTCCTACAATGAGCAGTTCTTC
CDR3: CASGRTSWSYNEQFF

J: TRBJ2-1
D: TRBD2
size: .
V: TRBV4-3
DNA: TGCGCCAGCAGCCAAGAAACTAGCGGGGGGTACAATGAGCAGTTCTTC
CDR3: CASSQETSGGYNEQFF

J: TRBJ1-6
D: .
size: many
V: TRBV6-5
DNA: TGTGCCAGCAGTTACTCAGATCCAGGGAATGGGTCACCCCTCCACTTT
CDR3: CASSYSDPGNGSPLHF

J: TRBJ1-4
D: .
size: many
V: TRBV27
DNA: TGTGCCAGCAGTTTGGGTCCGATTACTCCTAATGAAAAACTGTTTTTT
CDR3: CASSLGPITPNEKLFF

J: TRBJ2-1
D: .
size: many
V: TRBV6-6
DNA: TGTGCCAGCAGTTACGGTTTATTGACCTACAATGAGCAGTTCTTC
CDR3: CASSYGLLTYNEQFF

J: TRBJ2-3
D: .
size: many
V: TRBV6-5
DNA: TGTGCCAGCAGGCCAACCAGCCCTAGCACAGATACGCAGTATTTT
CDR3: CASRPTSPSTDTQYF

J: TRBJ1-5
D: .
size: many
V: TRBV18
DNA: TGTGCCAGCTCACCCGGCGTTTCGGGGGGCCTTTATCAGCCCCAGCATTTT
CDR3: CASSPGVSGGLYQPQHF

J: TRBJ2-5
D: TRBD2
size: .
V: TRBV20-1
DNA: TGCAGTGCTAAGGCCCCGGGACTAGCAGAGACCCAGTACTTC
CDR3: CSAKAPGLAETQYF

J: TRBJ2-1
D: TRBD1
size: many
V: TRBV20-1
DNA: TGCAGTGCTAGAGATGCGAGGGGGCGGCCTTACAATGAGCAGTTCTTC
CDR3: CSARDARGRPYNEQFF

J: TRBJ2-5
D: TRBD1
size: .
V: TRBV11-2
DNA: TGTGCCAGCAGTGAACAGGGGGCTGAGGAGACCCAGTACTTC
CDR3: CASSEQGAEETQYF

J: TRBJ1-1
D: .
size: .
V: TRBV7-2
DNA: TGTGCCAGCAGCCTCGTGGGGGTTGGGGACACTGAAGCTTTCTTT
CDR3: CASSLVGVGDTEAFF

J: TRBJ2-3
D: .
size: .
V: TRBV5-1
DNA: TGCGCCAGCAGCTTGGATTTCTCCACGACGAGCACAGATACGCAGTATTTT
CDR3: CASSLDFSTTSTDTQYF

J: TRBJ2-5
D: TRBD2
size: few
V: TRBV7-2
DNA: TGTGCCAGCAGACTAGCGGGGAGGGCTCAAGAGACCCAGTACTTC
CDR3: CASRLAGRAQETQYF

J: TRBJ2-2
D: .
size: many
V: TRBV5-1
DNA: TGCGCCAGCAGCTTGTCTGGTGGGGCGAACACCGGGGAGCTGTTTTTT
CDR3: CASSLSGGANTGELFF

J: TRBJ1-1
D: .
size: .
V: TRBV19
DNA: TGTGCCAGTAGTCCGATGCTGAACACTGAAGCTTTCTTT
CDR3: CASSPMLNTEAFF

J: TRBJ2-7
D: .
size: many
V: TRBV7-9
DNA: TGTGCCAGCAGCCCGCCGGGTACTTACTCCTACGAGCAGTACTTC
CDR3: CASSPPGTYSYEQYF